The 15 T cell receptor beta chains below all came from one sample that was sequenced in a study of blood T cell repertoires in COVID-19. The protocol was immunoSEQ multiplex PCR, while the TCRdb copy is restricted to in-frame clones and leaves out a portion. The repertoire has 210,000 or so clones, 85% to 90% of them found once; the top ten carry about 4.5%. Source material: peripheral blood. All receptors come from a man between 45 and 60 years old with acute or convalescent COVID-19.

The chain couples TRBV27 to TRBJ1-1; 9 bases agree with TRBD1. This CDR3 contains 15 residues. Germline CDR1 reads MNHEY; CDR2 reads SMNVEV (reference sequence). V shed 5 bases, J shed 2 bases, and the junction held 6 bases outside the gene matches. This CDR3 is CASSPQGQGNTEAFF. CDR3 DNA: TGTGCCAGCAGTCCCCAGGGACAGGGCAACACTGAAGCTTTCTTT.

This clone was seen a handful of times. The chain recombines TRBV12-3 or TRBV12-4 with TRBJ1-5, with D maybe TRBD1 (6 bases). The CDR3 contains 12 residues. The V gene lost 6 bases and the J gene lost 7 bases, with 10 bases spanning the gap. The CDR3 spells CASSRTGQPQHF. The CDR3 bases are TGTGCCAGCAGCCGTACAGGGCAGCCCCAGCATTTT.

As for this clone: At one of its ends the junction is not consistent with the germline gene, which may arise from a read error. The J gene is TRBJ1-2, the V gene TRBV30; 12 bases are shared with TRBD1. Germline V lookup: CDR1 GTSNPN, CDR2 SVGIG (reference sequence). The CDR3 runs to 15 residues. CDR3 DNA: TGTGCCTGGAGTCTCCTCGGGGGGACAGGGGGCGTAGGAGACTTC. Protein product: CAWSLLGGTGGVGDF.

The CDR3 reads CASSLGADSPLHF. The CDR3 region has the DNA TGTGCCAGCAGTTTAGGAGCGGATTCACCCCTCCACTTT. The chain recombines TRBV12-3 or TRBV12-4 with TRBJ1-6; D gene unclear. This CDR3 is 13 amino acids long. Trimming stripped 1 base from V and 8 bases from J, with 6 bases between.

This clone was recorded once. The chain recombines TRBV7-3 with TRBJ2-5; 7 nucleotides match TRBD2. The CDR3 is 14 residues long. Unmatched junction bases numbered 6, after V lost 4 bases and J lost 4 bases. CDR1 SGHTA and CDR2 FQGTGA come from the germline V gene. In DNA form, the CDR3 reads TGTGCCAGCAGCTCCCGAGCGGGGCCAGAGACCCAGTACTTC. Residues: CASSSRAGPETQYF.

The chain couples TRBV6-6 to TRBJ1-6; TRBD1 agrees at 7 bases. The V and J ends lost 6 bases and 0 bases, in that order; junction bases with no gene match: 2. This CDR3 comprises 15 residues. Looked up from germline, CDR1 is MNHNY and CDR2 is SVGAGI (reference sequence). CDR3 residues: CASRQGSSYNSPLHF. The DNA of the CDR3 is TGTGCCAGCAGACAGGGGAGCTCCTATAATTCACCCCTCCACTTT.

The table lists this clone with a count of one. The chain uses TRBV7-8 and TRBJ1-4; 7 nucleotides match TRBD1. Germline trimming cut 4 bases from V and 8 bases from J; bases unmatched to any gene: 10. This CDR3 has 15 amino acids. Germline lookup yields CDR1 SGHVS and CDR2 FQNEAQ. CDR3 amino acids: CASSSTGTVREKLFF. DNA for the CDR3: TGTGCCAGCAGCTCAACCGGGACAGTCCGGGAAAAACTGTTTTTT.

The V gene is TRBV5-1, the J gene TRBJ1-3; possible D gene TRBD1, 5 bases. Between the trimmed V and J ends, which lost 2 bases and 0 bases, there was a span of 6 bases. The CDR3 has 14 residues. Germline V gene data show CDR1 as SGHRS and CDR2 as YFSETQ. The CDR3 coding sequence is TGCGCCAGCAGCTTTGACAGCTCTGGAAACACCATATATTTT. Residues: CASSFDSSGNTIYF.

This clone was observed a single time. The V and J genes are TRBV7-9 and TRBJ1-1; possibly TRBD1 for D (5 bases). Germline V gene lookup returns CDR1 SEHNR and CDR2 FQNEAQ (reference sequence). The V end lost 2 bases, the J end lost 4 bases, and 11 bases lay between the germline ends. The length of the CDR3 is 14 residues. The CDR3 nucleotides read TGTGCCAGCAGCTTAAGGCAGGGTGGCACTGAAGCTTTCTTT. Translated, it gives CASSLRQGGTEAFF.

The J gene is TRBJ1-2, the V gene TRBV5-8, with 8 bases matching TRBD1. CDR3 length: 15 amino acids. Germline CDR1 SGHTS, CDR2 YDEGEE. The ends lost 4 bases at V and 4 bases at J; junction bases unmatched: 9. CDR3 nucleotide sequence: TGTGCCAGCAGCACCGACAGGGGAAGGTCCTATGGCTACACCTTC. Protein: CASSTDRGRSYGYTF.

This chain links TRBV24-1 with TRBJ1-2, with D unclear. CDR1 is KGHDR and CDR2 is SFDVKD in the germline V gene. This CDR3 is built from 14 residues. Trimming left V 4 bases short and J 8 bases short, with 16 bases between. In nucleotides, the CDR3 is TGTGCCACCAGTGACTCCCAGACTAGTTCGGGCTACACCTTC. Protein product: CATSDSQTSSGYTF.

The chain joins TRBV7-6 to TRBJ1-2; no clear D gene. CDR3 size: 15 residues. V was clipped by 1 base and J by 2 bases, with 11 bases between them. CDR1 SGHVS and CDR2 FNYEAQ come from the germline V gene. This chain's CDR3 is CASSLGSAENYGYTF. The DNA for the CDR3 is TGTGCCAGCAGCTTAGGCAGTGCCGAAAACTATGGCTACACCTTC.

The V call is TRBV27, the J call TRBJ1-2; tentatively, D is TRBD1 (6 bases). Trimming pared 5 bases from V and 0 bases from J, leaving 10 bases between. This CDR3 is built from 14 residues. CDR1 MNHEY and CDR2 SMNVEV come from the germline V gene (reference sequence). CDR3 nucleotide sequence: TGTGCCAGCAGTAGGGGGGGGTCTAACTATGGCTACACCTTC. Protein product: CASSRGGSNYGYTF.

This clone showed up just once. The chain uses TRBV6-1 and TRBJ2-6; D is possibly TRBD2 (5 bases). Between the trimmed V and J ends, which lost 2 bases and 4 bases, there was a span of 15 bases. Germline values: CDR1 MNHNS, CDR2 SASEGT. This CDR3 has 17 amino acids. The CDR3 loop reads CASSENVKEAGANVLTF. CDR3 in DNA: TGTGCCAGCAGTGAAAACGTCAAGGAGGCCGGGGCCAACGTCCTGACTTTC.

The chain carries TRBV18 and TRBJ1-5; 9 bases are shared with TRBD1. In germline, CDR1 is KGHSH, CDR2 LQKENI. The V segment lost 3 bases and the J segment 2 bases; nucleotides outside the gene matches: 5. The CDR3 is made up of 16 amino acids. CDR3 amino acids: CASSPGQGNGNQPQHF. The CDR3 coding sequence is TGTGCCAGCTCACCGGGACAGGGAAATGGCAATCAGCCCCAGCATTTT.